Listed below are T cell receptor beta chains from one sample, sequenced in a study of shared clonotypes between healthy human individuals. Produced via immunoSEQ multiplex PCR; TCRdb's table is partial and in-frame only. The sample lists over 95,000 clones; around 65% were seen once. The sequenced material came from memory CD8+ T cells sorted from blood. These receptors were obtained from a woman aged 30 to 39 in good health. Both conserved end residues are part of each CDR3. Fields, in order: D gene, clone size, J gene, V gene, CDR3 protein, CDR3 DNA. D genes are given only for firm matches. Some rows mark clone size as missing; the rest say once, few, many or name a class of expanded clone.

d_gene: NA
abundance: NA
j_gene: TRBJ1-1
v_gene: TRBV25-1
CDR3aa: CASSEFVGGEAFF
CDR3nt: TGTGCCAGCAGTGAATTTGTAGGAGGTGAAGCTTTCTTT

d_gene: TRBD1
abundance: NA
j_gene: TRBJ2-1
v_gene: TRBV7-8
CDR3aa: CASSLNRGSYNEQFF
CDR3nt: TGTGCCAGCAGCTTAAACAGGGGTTCCTACAATGAGCAGTTCTTC

d_gene: NA
abundance: NA
j_gene: TRBJ2-1
v_gene: TRBV29-1
CDR3aa: CSVQEEREQFF
CDR3nt: TGCAGCGTTCAAGAGGAGCGGGAGCAGTTCTTC

d_gene: NA
abundance: NA
j_gene: TRBJ1-1
v_gene: TRBV9
CDR3aa: CASSFVLGEGISEAFF
CDR3nt: TGTGCCAGCAGCTTCGTCCTGGGGGAGGGCATCTCTGAAGCTTTCTTT

d_gene: NA
abundance: many
j_gene: TRBJ2-7
v_gene: TRBV29-1
CDR3aa: CSVLLTDPVYEQYF
CDR3nt: TGCAGCGTTCTGTTAACAGATCCTGTCTACGAGCAGTACTTC

d_gene: TRBD1
abundance: few
j_gene: TRBJ2-7
v_gene: TRBV4-2
CDR3aa: CASSLKTGTGSIEQYF
CDR3nt: TGTGCCAGCAGCCTTAAAACCGGGACAGGGTCAATCGAGCAGTACTTC

d_gene: NA
abundance: NA
j_gene: TRBJ2-7
v_gene: TRBV27
CDR3aa: CASSLNGATYEQYF
CDR3nt: TGTGCCAGCAGTTTAAACGGGGCCACCTACGAGCAGTACTTC

d_gene: TRBD1
abundance: few
j_gene: TRBJ1-1
v_gene: TRBV25-1
CDR3aa: CASSEGTGATEAFF
CDR3nt: TGTGCCAGCAGTGAAGGGACAGGGGCGACTGAAGCTTTCTTT

d_gene: TRBD2
abundance: NA
j_gene: TRBJ2-4
v_gene: TRBV2
CDR3aa: CASRGDYKNIQYF
CDR3nt: TGTGCCAGCAGGGGGGACTATAAAAACATTCAGTACTTC

d_gene: NA
abundance: NA
j_gene: TRBJ2-7
v_gene: TRBV2
CDR3aa: CASRAGTYEQYF
CDR3nt: TGTGCCAGCAGGGCAGGGACATACGAGCAGTACTTC

d_gene: NA
abundance: NA
j_gene: TRBJ2-6
v_gene: TRBV29-1
CDR3aa: CSALDGSGANVLTF
CDR3nt: TGCAGCGCCCTGGACGGCTCTGGGGCCAACGTCCTGACTTTC